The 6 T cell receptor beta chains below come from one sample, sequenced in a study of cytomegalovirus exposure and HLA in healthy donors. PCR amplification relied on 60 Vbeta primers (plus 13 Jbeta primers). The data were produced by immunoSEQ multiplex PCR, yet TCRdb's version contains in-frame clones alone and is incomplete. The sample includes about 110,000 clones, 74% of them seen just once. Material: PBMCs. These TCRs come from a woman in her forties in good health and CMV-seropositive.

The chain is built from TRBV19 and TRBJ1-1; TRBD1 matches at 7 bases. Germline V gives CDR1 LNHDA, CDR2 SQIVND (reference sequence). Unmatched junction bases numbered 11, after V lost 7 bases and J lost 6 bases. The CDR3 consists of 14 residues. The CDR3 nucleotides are TGTGCCAGTACCCGAGACAGGGTCGGGGCTGAAGCTTTCTTT. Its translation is CASTRDRVGAEAFF.

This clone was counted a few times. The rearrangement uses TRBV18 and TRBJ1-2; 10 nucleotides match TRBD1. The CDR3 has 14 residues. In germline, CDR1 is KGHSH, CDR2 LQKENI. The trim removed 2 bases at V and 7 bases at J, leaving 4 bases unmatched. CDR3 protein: CASSPARTGGGYTF. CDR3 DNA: TGTGCCAGCTCACCAGCCCGGACAGGGGGTGGCTACACCTTC.

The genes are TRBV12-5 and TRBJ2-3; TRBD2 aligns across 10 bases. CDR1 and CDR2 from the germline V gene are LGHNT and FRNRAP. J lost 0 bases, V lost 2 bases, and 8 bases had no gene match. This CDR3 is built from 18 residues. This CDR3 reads CASGLTASGGLSTDTQYF. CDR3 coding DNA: TGTGCTAGTGGTTTGACGGCTAGCGGGGGCCTTAGCACAGATACGCAGTATTTT.

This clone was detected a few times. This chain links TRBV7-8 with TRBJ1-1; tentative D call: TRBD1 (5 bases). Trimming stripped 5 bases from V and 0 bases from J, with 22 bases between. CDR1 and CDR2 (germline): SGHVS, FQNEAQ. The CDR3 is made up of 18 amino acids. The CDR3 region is CASSPLGVAGGMNTEAFF. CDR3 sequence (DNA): TGTGCCAGCAGCCCTCTGGGGGTCGCGGGAGGCATGAACACTGAAGCTTTCTTT.

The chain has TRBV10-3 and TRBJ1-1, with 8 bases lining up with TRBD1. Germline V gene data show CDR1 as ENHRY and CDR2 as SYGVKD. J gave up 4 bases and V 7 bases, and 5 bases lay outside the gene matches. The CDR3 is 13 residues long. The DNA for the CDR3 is TGTGCCATCAACACCGGACAGGGCACTGAAGCTTTCTTT. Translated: CAINTGQGTEAFF.

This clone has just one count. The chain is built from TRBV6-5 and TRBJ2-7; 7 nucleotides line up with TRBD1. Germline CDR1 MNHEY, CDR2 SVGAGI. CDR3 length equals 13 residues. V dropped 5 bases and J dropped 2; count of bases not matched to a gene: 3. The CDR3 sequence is CASSLDRAYEQYF. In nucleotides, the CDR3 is TGTGCCAGCAGTCTTGACAGGGCCTACGAGCAGTACTTC.